The table lists the clone carrying this T cell receptor (beta chain) with a few counts. Unique molecular identifiers were incorporated during preparation of the TCRbeta library. TCRdb re-analysed the PCR reads in MiXCR, keeping a single row per CDR3 protein. This repertoire shows 200,000 to 250,000 distinct CDR3 sequences, roughly a tenth found once; its top ten account for over 5.5%. The sample comes from a study of T-cell reconstitution after alpha-beta-depleted transplantation in children. CDR3 length equals 13 residues. Germline lookup yields CDR1 MNHEY and CDR2 SVGAGI. The germline V and J ends were trimmed by 7 bases and 5 bases, with 15 bases remaining between them.

This chain links TRBV6-5 with TRBJ2-7, with TRBD1 as a possible D gene (6 bases). Sequenced here: PBMCs from the stem cell graft donor, sampled from the stem cell graft. This clonotype was obtained from a human donor who donated a stem cell graft to a child with acute lymphoblastic leukemia. CDR3 nucleotide sequence: TGTGCCAGCACCCCAGGGGAGTCTAACGAGCAGTACTTC. Translated: CASTPGESNEQYF.